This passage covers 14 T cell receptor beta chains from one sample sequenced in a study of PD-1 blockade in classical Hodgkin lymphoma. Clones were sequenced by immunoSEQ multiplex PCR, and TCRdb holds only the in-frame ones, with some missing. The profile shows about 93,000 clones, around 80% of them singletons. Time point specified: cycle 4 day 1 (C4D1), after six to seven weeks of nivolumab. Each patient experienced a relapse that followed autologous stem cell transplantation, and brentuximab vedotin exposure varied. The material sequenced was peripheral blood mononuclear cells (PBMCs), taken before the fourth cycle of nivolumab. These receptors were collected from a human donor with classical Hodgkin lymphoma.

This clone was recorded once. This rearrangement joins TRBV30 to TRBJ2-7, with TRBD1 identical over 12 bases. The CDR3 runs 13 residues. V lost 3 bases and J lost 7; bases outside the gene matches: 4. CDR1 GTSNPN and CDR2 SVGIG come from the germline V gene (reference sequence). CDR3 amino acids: CAWRGQGAGEQYF. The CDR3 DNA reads TGTGCCTGGAGGGGACAGGGGGCGGGAGAGCAGTACTTC.

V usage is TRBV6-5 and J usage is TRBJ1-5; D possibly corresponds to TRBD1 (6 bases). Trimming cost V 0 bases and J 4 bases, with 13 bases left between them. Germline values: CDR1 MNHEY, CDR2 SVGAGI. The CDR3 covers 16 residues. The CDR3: CASSYSSRGRNQPQHF. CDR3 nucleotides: TGTGCCAGCAGTTACTCGTCCAGGGGAAGAAATCAGCCCCAGCATTTT.

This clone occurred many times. The CDR3 region has the DNA TGTGCCAGCAGGGCACGAGGGGGGGCTCGTCAGCCCCAGCATTTT. Translation: CASRARGGARQPQHF. The J gene is TRBJ1-5, the V gene TRBV27; D perhaps matches TRBD1 (6 bases). Per germline, CDR1 MNHEY and CDR2 SMNVEV (reference sequence). The CDR3 totals 15 residues. Trimming pared 6 bases from V and 6 bases from J, leaving 18 bases between.

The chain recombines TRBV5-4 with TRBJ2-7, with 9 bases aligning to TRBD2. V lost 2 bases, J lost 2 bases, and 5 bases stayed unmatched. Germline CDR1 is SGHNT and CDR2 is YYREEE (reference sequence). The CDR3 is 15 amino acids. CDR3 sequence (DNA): TGTGCCAGCAGCTTAGCGGGGGGCCTTCCCTACGAGCAGTACTTC. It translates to CASSLAGGLPYEQYF.

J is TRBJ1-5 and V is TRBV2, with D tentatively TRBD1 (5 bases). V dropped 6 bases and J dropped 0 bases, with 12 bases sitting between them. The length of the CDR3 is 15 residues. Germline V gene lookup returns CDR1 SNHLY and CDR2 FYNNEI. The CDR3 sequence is CASSVGQNSNQPQHF. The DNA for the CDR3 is TGTGCCAGCAGCGTGGGGCAGAATAGCAATCAGCCCCAGCATTTT.

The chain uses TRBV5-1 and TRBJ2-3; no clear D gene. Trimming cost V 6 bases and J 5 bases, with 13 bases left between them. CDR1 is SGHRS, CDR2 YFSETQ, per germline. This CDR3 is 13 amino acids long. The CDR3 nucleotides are TGCGCCAGCACCAAGGGTTTTGGAGATACGCAGTATTTT. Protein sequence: CASTKGFGDTQYF.

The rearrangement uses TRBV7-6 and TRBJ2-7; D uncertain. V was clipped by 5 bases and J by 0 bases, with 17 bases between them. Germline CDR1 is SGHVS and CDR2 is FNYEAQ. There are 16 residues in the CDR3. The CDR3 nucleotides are TGTGCCAGCAGCCAATCCCCAGGTTCCAGCTCCTACGAGCAGTACTTC. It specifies CASSQSPGSSSYEQYF.

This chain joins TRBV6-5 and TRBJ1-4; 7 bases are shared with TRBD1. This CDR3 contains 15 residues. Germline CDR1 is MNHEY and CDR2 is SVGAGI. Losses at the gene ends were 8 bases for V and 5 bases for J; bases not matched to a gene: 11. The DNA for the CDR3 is TGTGCCAGCGGGAGGGGGGACAGCCCCAATGAAAAACTGTTTTTT. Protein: CASGRGDSPNEKLFF.

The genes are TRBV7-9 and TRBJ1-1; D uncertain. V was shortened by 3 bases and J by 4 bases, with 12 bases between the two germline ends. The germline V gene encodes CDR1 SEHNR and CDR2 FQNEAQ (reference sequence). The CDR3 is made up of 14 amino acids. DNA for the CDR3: TGTGCCAGCAGCTTGCGTCAGGTGGGCACTGAAGCTTTCTTT. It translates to CASSLRQVGTEAFF.

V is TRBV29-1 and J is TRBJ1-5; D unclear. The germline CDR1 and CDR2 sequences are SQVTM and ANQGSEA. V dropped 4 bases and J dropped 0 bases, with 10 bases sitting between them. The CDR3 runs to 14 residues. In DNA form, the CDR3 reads TGCAGCGTTGTACAAGGTAATAGCAATCAGCCCCAGCATTTT. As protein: CSVVQGNSNQPQHF.

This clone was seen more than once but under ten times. This CDR3 reads CASSRTGIYEQYF. CDR3 coding DNA: TGTGCCAGCTCCAGGACAGGGATCTACGAGCAGTACTTC. The chain couples TRBV18 to TRBJ2-7, with TRBD1 matching 8 bases. Looked up from germline, CDR1 is KGHSH and CDR2 is LQKENI. The CDR3 has 13 residues. The trim removed 6 bases at V and 3 bases at J, leaving 4 bases unmatched.

This CDR3 is CASSPLGGAMLSPLHF. The CDR3 DNA reads as TGTGCCAGCAGCCCCCTGGGGGGCGCCATGTTGTCACCCCTCCACTTT. The V call is TRBV5-6, the J call TRBJ1-6; maybe TRBD1 (6 bases). Trimming removed 4 bases from V and 10 bases from J, with 21 bases in between. This CDR3 is 16 amino acids long. The germline V gene encodes CDR1 SGHDT and CDR2 YYEEEE.

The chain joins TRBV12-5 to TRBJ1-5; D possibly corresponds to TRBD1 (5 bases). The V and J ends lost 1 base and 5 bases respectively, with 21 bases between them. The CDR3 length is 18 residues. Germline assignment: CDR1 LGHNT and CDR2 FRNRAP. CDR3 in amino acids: CASGLAIHPFGGYQPQHF. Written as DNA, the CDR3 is TGTGCTAGTGGTTTGGCAATCCACCCCTTTGGGGGTTATCAGCCCCAGCATTTT. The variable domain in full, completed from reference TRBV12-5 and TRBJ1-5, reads DARVTQTPRHKVTEMGQEVTMRCQPILGHNTVFWYRQTMMQGLELLAYFRNRAPLDDSGMPKDRFSAEMPDATLATLKIQPSEPRDSAVYFCASGLAIHPFGGYQPQHFGDGTRLSIL.

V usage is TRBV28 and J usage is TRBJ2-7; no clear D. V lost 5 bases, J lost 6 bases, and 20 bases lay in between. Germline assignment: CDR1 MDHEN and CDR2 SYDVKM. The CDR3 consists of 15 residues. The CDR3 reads CASSPEGMIGAEQYF. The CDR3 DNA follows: TGTGCCAGCAGTCCCGAAGGGATGATCGGCGCCGAGCAGTACTTC.